Each of the 14 T cell receptor beta chains below was sequenced from the same sample in a study of T-cell memory formation after mild COVID-19. TCRdb reprocessed the 5' RACE reads with MiXCR, giving one entry per CDR3 protein. Of 540,000 or so distinct CDR3 sequences in the sample, around 21% were seen once. Input material: PBMCs or a T cell subset sorted from them (not recorded which). All receptors come from an adult woman who had mild COVID-19 (a few samples of this study predate the infection). Cell type and time point are not known.

This clonotype showed up just a few times. The rearrangement joins TRBV12-3 or TRBV12-4 to TRBJ1-1, with a tentative D call TRBD1 (5 bases). V shed 3 bases and J shed 9 bases, with 20 bases lying between them. This CDR3 is built from 15 residues. DNA of the CDR3: TGTGCCAGCAGTTTCGGGAGGGGCTCCGCCGCCAAAGCTTTCTTT. This translates into CASSFGRGSAAKAFF.

The genes are TRBV12-3 or TRBV12-4 and TRBJ1-6, with D tentatively TRBD1 (5 bases). This CDR3 spans 15 amino acids. V lost 3 bases, J lost 8 bases, and 14 bases lay in between. For the CDR3, the DNA is TGTGCCAGCAGTTTCGGGGGAGCAAGGGATTCACCCCTCCACTTT. Translating it yields CASSFGGARDSPLHF.

The chain is built from TRBV12-3 or TRBV12-4 and TRBJ2-2; D is uncertain. This CDR3 is 15 amino acids long. Trimming took off 5 bases at V and 0 bases at J, with 10 bases between the two ends. The CDR3 reads CASSNRATNTGELFF. The CDR3 DNA reads as TGTGCCAGCAGTAACCGGGCCACGAACACCGGGGAGCTGTTTTTT.

This clonotype turned up a few times. The V and J genes are TRBV10-3 and TRBJ2-7; 8 nucleotides agree with TRBD1. Trimming removed 6 bases from V and 0 bases from J; junction bases left unmatched: 7. Germline loops: CDR1 ENHRY, CDR2 SYGVKD. This CDR3 spans 15 amino acids. CDR3 residues: CAIRKDREDSYEQYF. The CDR3 nucleotides read TGTGCCATCAGAAAGGACAGGGAAGACTCCTACGAGCAGTACTTC.

This clonotype was counted between two and nine times. The rearrangement links TRBV5-1 to TRBJ2-7; D might be TRBD1 (5 bases). The CDR3 contains 14 residues. Germline V lookup: CDR1 SGHRS, CDR2 YFSETQ. V gave up 0 bases and J gave up 3 bases, with 10 bases separating them. The CDR3 here is CASSLEQVDYEQYF. CDR3 DNA sequence: TGCGCCAGCAGCTTGGAACAGGTGGACTACGAGCAGTACTTC.

This clonotype came up a few times. This chain uses TRBV9 with TRBJ2-2; 7 bases are a match to TRBD2. V gave up 0 bases and J gave up 3 bases; unmatched junction bases: 8. The length of the CDR3 is 17 residues. The V gene's germline CDR1 is SGDLS and CDR2 YYNGEE. DNA of the CDR3: TGTGCCAGCAGCGTAGGTGGCGGGAGAGCGCACACCGGGGAGCTGTTTTTT. It specifies CASSVGGGRAHTGELFF.

This clonotype was seen a handful of times. The CDR3 reads CASSLDSAYGYTF. Here the CDR3 DNA reads TGCGCCAGCAGCTTGGACAGCGCCTATGGCTACACCTTC. The genes are TRBV5-1 and TRBJ1-2; D is unresolved. Germline V gives CDR1 SGHRS, CDR2 YFSETQ. The V end was cut by 0 bases, the J end by 4 bases, with 7 bases between. The CDR3 is made up of 13 amino acids.

This clonotype has a handful of counts. The chain carries TRBV12-3 or TRBV12-4 and TRBJ2-4; 12 nucleotides line up with TRBD2. The CDR3 has 16 amino acids. Losses at the gene ends were 5 bases for V and 12 bases for J; bases not matched to a gene: 14. CDR3 nucleotide sequence: TGTGCCAGCAGTCGACTAGCGGGAGTGATGGCGAGCGGTCAGTACTTC. Its translation: CASSRLAGVMASGQYF.

This clonotype turned up a few times. The chain links TRBV12-3 or TRBV12-4 to TRBJ1-2; TRBD1 matches at 7 bases. The CDR3 runs to 14 residues. The junction had 8 bases not matched to a gene; V was cut back by 6 bases and J by 4 bases. CDR3 region: CASRPGQARYGYTF. The CDR3 nucleotides read TGTGCCAGCAGACCTGGACAGGCGCGCTATGGCTACACCTTC.

V and J are TRBV29-1 and TRBJ1-1; the D gene is possibly TRBD1 (5 bases). V was trimmed by 6 bases and J by 6 bases, leaving 8 bases between them. The CDR3 contains 10 residues. Germline lookup yields CDR1 SQVTM and CDR2 ANQGSEA. For the CDR3, the DNA is TGCAGCGTCGCACAGGCTGAAGCTTTCTTT. Translating it yields CSVAQAEAFF.

The chain recombines TRBV12-3 or TRBV12-4 with TRBJ2-2; the D gene is possibly TRBD1 (5 bases). The CDR3 loop spans 14 amino acids. The ends were cut back, 5 bases at V and 3 bases at J, with 10 bases in the middle. CDR3 sequence: CASSHTGYTGELFF. Here the CDR3 DNA reads TGTGCCAGCAGTCACACAGGCTACACCGGGGAGCTGTTTTTT.

V is TRBV12-3 or TRBV12-4 and J is TRBJ2-1; 10 bases match TRBD2. The CDR3 is 12 residues long. The J segment lost 10 bases and the V segment lost 3 bases, leaving 0 bases of the junction unmatched. The CDR3 DNA reads as TGTGCCAGCAGTTTGGGACTAGCGGAGCAGTTCTTC. It codes for CASSLGLAEQFF.

CDR3 nucleotide sequence: TGTGCCAGCTGGGGCAATATAAATGAGCAGTTCTTC. Its protein product is CASWGNINEQFF. V gene TRBV30 combines with J gene TRBJ2-1; D may be TRBD1 (5 bases). V shed 8 bases and J shed 7 bases, with 15 bases lying between them. This CDR3 spans 12 amino acids. CDR1 is GTSNPN and CDR2 is SVGIG in the germline V gene (reference sequence).

This rearrangement joins TRBV19 to TRBJ1-2; no firm D call. The CDR3 has 13 residues. Trimming removed 3 bases at V and 4 bases at J, with 9 bases between. Looked up from germline, CDR1 is LNHDA and CDR2 is SQIVND (reference sequence). The CDR3 DNA follows: TGTGCCAGTAGTATCAGTCCCGTCTATGGCTACACCTTC. This sequence encodes CASSISPVYGYTF.